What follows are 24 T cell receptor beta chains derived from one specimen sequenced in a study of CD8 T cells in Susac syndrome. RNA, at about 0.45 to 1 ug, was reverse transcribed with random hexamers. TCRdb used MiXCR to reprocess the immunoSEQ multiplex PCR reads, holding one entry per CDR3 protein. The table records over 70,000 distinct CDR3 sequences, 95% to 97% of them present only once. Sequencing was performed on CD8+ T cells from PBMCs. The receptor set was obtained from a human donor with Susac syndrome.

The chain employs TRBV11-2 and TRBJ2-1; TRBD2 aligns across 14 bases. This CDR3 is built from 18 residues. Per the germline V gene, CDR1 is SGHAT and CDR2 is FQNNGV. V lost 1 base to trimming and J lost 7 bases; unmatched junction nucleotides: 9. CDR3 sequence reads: CASSLGLAGGPERNEQFF. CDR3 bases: TGTGCCAGCAGCTTAGGACTAGCGGGGGGGCCAGAAAGGAATGAGCAGTTCTTC.

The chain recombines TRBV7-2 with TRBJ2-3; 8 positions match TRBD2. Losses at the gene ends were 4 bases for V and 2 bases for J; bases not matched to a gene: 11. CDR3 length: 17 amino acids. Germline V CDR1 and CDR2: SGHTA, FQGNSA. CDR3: CASSSSAQRGFTDTQYF. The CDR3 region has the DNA TGTGCCAGCAGCTCATCGGCCCAGCGGGGGTTCACAGATACGCAGTATTTT. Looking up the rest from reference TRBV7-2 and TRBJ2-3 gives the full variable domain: GAGVSQSPSNKVTEKGKDVELRCDPISGHTALYWYRQSLGQGLEFLIYFQGNSAPDKSGLPSDRFSAERTGGSVSTLTIQRTQQEDSAVYLCASSSSAQRGFTDTQYFGPGTRLTVL.

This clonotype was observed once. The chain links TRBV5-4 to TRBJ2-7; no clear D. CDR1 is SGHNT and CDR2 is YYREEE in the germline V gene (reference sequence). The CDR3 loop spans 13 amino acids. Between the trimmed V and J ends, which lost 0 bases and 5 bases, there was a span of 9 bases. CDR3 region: CASSLDSRHEQYF. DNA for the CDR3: TGTGCCAGCAGCTTGGACAGCCGCCACGAGCAGTACTTC.

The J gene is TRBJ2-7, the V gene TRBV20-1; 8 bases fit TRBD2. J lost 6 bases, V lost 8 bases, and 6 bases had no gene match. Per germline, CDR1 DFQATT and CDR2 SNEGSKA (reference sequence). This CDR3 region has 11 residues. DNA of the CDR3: TGCAGTTTTCCAGCGGGGGCCGAGCAGTACTTC. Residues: CSFPAGAEQYF.

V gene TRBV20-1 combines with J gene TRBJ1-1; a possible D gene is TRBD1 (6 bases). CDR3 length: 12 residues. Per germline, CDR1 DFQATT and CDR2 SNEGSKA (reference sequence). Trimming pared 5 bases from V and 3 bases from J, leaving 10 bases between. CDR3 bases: TGCAGTGCTCCGGAGGGGGACACTGAAGCTTTCTTT. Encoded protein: CSAPEGDTEAFF.

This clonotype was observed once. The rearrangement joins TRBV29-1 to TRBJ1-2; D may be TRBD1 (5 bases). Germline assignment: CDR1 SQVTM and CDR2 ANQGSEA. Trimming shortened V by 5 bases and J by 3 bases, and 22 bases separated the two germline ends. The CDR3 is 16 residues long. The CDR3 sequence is CSVWGRGAGSDYGYTF. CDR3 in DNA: TGCAGCGTTTGGGGCCGAGGGGCGGGCTCGGACTATGGCTACACCTTC.

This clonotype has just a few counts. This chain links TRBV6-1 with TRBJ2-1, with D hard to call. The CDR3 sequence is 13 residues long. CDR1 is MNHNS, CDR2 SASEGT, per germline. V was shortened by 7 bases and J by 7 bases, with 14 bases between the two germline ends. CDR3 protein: CASTITEWNEQFF. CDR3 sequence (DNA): TGTGCCAGCACCATCACCGAATGGAATGAGCAGTTCTTC.

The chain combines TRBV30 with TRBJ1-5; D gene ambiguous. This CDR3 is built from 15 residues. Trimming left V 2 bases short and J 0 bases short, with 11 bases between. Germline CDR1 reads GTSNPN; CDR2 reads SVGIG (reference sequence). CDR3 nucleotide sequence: TGTGCCTGGAGTAGGGAAACCTATAGCAATCAGCCCCAGCATTTT. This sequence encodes CAWSRETYSNQPQHF.

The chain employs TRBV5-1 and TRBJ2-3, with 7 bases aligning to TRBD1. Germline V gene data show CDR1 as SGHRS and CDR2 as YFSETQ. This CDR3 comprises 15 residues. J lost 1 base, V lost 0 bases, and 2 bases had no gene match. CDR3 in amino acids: CASSLGGQGTDTQYF. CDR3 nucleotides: TGCGCCAGCAGCTTGGGTGGACAGGGCACAGATACGCAGTATTTT.

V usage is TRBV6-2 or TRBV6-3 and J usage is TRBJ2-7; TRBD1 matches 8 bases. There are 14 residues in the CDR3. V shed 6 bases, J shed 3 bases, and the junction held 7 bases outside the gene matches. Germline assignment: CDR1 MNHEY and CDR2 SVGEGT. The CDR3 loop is CASSISGTGYEQYF. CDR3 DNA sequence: TGTGCCAGCAGCATCTCCGGGACAGGCTACGAGCAGTACTTC.

In nucleotides, the CDR3 is TGTGCCACCAGCAGAGATCCCACCGGGGAGCTGTTTTTT. Its translation: CATSRDPTGELFF. This chain links TRBV15 with TRBJ2-2, with D unresolved. Trimming took 0 bases from V and 4 from J, leaving 3 bases between them. CDR3 size: 13 residues. Per the germline V gene, CDR1 is LNHNV and CDR2 is YYDKDF (reference sequence).

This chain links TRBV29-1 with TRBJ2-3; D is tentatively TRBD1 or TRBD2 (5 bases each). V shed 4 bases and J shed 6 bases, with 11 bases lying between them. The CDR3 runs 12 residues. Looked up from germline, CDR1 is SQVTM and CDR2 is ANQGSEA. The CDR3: CSVAQGGDTQYF. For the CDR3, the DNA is TGCAGCGTTGCCCAGGGCGGGGATACGCAGTATTTT.

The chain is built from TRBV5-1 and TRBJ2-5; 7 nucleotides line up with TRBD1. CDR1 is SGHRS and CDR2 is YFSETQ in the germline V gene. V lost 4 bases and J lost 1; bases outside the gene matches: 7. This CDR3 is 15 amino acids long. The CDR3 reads CASSHPGQTQETQYF. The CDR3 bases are TGCGCCAGCAGCCATCCGGGACAGACCCAAGAGACCCAGTACTTC.

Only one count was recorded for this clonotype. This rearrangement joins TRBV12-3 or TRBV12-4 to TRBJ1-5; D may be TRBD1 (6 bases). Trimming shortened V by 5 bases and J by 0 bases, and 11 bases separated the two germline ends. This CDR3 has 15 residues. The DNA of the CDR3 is TGTGCCAGCAGTCTGACAGGTCCTAGCAATCAGCCCCAGCATTTT. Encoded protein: CASSLTGPSNQPQHF.

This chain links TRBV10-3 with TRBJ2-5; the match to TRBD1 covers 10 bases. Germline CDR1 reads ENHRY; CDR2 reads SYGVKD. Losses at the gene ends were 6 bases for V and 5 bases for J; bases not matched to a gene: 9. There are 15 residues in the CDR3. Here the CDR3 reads CAISSETGGGETQYF. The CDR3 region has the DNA TGTGCCATCAGCTCCGAGACAGGGGGCGGTGAGACCCAGTACTTC.

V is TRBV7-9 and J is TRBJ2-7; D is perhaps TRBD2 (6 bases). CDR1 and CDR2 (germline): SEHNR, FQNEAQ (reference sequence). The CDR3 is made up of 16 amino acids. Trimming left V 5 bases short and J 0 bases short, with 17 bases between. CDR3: CASSGERGVSSYEQYF. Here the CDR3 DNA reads TGTGCCAGCAGCGGAGAACGCGGGGTGAGCTCCTACGAGCAGTACTTC.

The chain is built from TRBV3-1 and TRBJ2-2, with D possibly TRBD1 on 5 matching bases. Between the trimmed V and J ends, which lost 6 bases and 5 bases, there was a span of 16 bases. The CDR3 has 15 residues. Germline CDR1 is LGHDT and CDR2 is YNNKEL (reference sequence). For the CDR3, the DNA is TGTGCCAGCAGTCCGTCTGGAAGGGGAACCGGGGAGCTGTTTTTT. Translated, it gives CASSPSGRGTGELFF.

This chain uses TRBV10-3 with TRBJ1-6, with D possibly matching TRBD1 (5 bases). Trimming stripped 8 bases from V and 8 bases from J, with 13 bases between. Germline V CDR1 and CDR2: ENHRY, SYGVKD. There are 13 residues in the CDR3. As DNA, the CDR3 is TGTGCCATCGGAGGGGAGGCGGATTCACCCCTCCACTTT. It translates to CAIGGEADSPLHF.

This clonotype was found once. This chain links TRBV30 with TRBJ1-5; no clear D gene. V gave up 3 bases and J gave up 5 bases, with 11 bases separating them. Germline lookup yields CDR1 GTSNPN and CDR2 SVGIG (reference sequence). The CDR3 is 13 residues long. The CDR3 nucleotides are TGTGCCTGGAGAAGGTCGCCAGATCAGCCCCAGCATTTT. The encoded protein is CAWRRSPDQPQHF.

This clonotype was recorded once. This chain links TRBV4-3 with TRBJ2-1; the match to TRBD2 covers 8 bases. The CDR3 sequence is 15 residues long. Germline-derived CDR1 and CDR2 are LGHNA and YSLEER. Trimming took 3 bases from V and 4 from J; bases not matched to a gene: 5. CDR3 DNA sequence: TGCGCCAGCAGCCAGGGACTAGACCTGTACAATGAGCAGTTCTTC. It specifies CASSQGLDLYNEQFF.

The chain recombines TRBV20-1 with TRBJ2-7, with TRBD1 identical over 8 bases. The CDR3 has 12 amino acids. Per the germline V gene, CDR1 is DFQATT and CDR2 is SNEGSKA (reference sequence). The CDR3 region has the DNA TGCAGCACCGGACAGGGCCCCTACGAGCAGTACTTC. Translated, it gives CSTGQGPYEQYF.

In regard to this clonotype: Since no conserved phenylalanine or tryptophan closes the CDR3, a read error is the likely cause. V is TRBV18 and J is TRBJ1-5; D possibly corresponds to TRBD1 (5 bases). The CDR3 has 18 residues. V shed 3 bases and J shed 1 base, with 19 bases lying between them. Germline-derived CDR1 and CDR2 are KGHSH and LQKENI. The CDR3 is CASSPPYSGVISNQPQHL. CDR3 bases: TGTGCCAGCTCACCGCCTTACTCGGGGGTTATAAGCAATCAGCCCCAGCATTTG.

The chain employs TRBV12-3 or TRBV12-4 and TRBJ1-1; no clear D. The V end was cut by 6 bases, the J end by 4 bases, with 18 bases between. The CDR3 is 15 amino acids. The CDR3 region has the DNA TGTGCCAGCAGCCCTGAGGAGGGATTGCCCACTGAAGCTTTCTTT. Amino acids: CASSPEEGLPTEAFF.

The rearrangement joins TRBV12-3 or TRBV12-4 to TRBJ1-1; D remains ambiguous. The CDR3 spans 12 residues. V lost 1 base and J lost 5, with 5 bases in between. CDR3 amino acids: CASSLGFTEAFF. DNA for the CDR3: TGTGCCAGCAGTTTAGGGTTTACTGAAGCTTTCTTT.